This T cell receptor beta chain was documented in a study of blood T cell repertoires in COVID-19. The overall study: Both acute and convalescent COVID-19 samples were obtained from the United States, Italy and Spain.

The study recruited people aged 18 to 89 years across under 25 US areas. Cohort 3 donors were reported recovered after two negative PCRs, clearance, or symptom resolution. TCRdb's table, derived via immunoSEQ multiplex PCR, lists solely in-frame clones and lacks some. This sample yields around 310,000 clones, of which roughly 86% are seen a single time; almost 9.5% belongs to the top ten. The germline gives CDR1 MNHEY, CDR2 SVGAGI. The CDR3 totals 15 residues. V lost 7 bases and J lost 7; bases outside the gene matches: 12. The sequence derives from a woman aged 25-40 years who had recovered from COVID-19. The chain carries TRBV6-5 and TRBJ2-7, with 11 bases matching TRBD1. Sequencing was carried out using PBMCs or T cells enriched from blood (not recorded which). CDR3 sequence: CASTRRGQGASEQYF. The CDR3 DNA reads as TGTGCCAGCACCCGCCGTGGACAGGGGGCTTCAGAGCAGTACTTC.